A single T cell receptor (beta chain) is shown here with its context. Its antigen remains unidentified. Repertoires were generated with immunoSEQ multiplex PCR, while TCRdb's copy carries only in-frame clones and drops some. The sample lists 60,000 to 95,000 clones, approximately 87% occurring once. Investigators sourced 1.5 to 2.5 micrograms of genomic DNA from cryopreserved PBMCs for TCR beta libraries. Germline V CDR1 and CDR2: MDHEN, SYDVKM. The V segment lost 6 bases and the J segment 2 bases; nucleotides outside the gene matches: 7. The CDR3 runs 15 residues. These data originate in a study of cytotoxic CD8 clonotypes in ibrutinib-treated CLL. Study context: Across the patients, 10 to 12 were relapsed/refractory, roughly 15 treatment-naive and roughly 18 IGHV unmutated.

Study observations and caveats: A rise in clonality was seen at ibrutinib response, and a fall back toward baseline was seen at progression. Baseline clonality, above age-matched healthy donor levels, tracked circulating CD8+ T-cell counts.

The origin of this receptor is a human donor with chronic lymphocytic leukemia. The chain carries TRBV28 and TRBJ1-5, with 7 bases matching TRBD1. The specimen was PBMCs, collected after 24 months of ibrutinib treatment. DNA of the CDR3: TGTGCCAGCAGCCGGACAGGATGGGGCAATCAGCCCCAGCATTTT. It is translated as CASSRTGWGNQPQHF.